The clone carrying this T cell receptor (beta chain) was seen a single time. Its antigen is unidentified. The data belong to a study of CD8+CD57+ T cells in acquired aplastic anemia. Overall study context: Healthy-donor CD4+ cells averaged about 11 million reads.

Study observations and caveats: Levels of CD8+ Simpson's diversity were not significantly distinct in patients versus controls.

J was trimmed by 5 bases and V by 0 bases; bases with no gene match: 10. CDR3 length: 16 residues. CDR1 is SGHDT and CDR2 is YYEEEE in the germline V gene. TCR beta VDJ and CDR3 profiles were obtained from a genomic DNA template. Each CDR3 protein gets one entry after TCRdb re-called the reads with MiXCR. This table has roughly 170,000 distinct CDR3 sequences, around 60% appearing once. This sequence was found in a human donor in good health. The sample taken for sequencing was sorted CD4+, CD8+, or CD8+CD57+ T cells (not recorded which) from PBMCs. The rearrangement uses TRBV5-6 and TRBJ2-7; 8 bases line up with TRBD1. CDR3: CASSLDPGTGGNEQYF. The CDR3 nucleotides are TGTGCCAGCAGCTTGGACCCCGGGACAGGAGGCAACGAGCAGTACTTC.